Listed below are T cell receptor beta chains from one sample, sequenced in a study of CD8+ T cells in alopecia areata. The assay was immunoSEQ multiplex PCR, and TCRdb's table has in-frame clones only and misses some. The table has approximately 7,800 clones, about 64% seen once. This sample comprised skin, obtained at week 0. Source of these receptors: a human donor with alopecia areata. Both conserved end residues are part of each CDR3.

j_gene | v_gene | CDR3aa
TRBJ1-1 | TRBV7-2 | CASSFPPDGVSTEAFF
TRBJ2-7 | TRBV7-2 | CASSPSLDHEQYF
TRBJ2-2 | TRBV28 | CASSTLGTSGDTGELFF
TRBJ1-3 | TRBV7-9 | CASSSLGAGNTIYF
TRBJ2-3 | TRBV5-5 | CASSRTGVTDTQYF
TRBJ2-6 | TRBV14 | CASSRDSGANVLTF
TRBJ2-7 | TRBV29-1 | CSVGYPGLVGEQYF
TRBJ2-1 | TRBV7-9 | CASSLTRAFVPYNEQFF
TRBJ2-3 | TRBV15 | CATSRDRGTGSDTQYF
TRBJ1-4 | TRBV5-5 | CASSSLEGATNEKLFF
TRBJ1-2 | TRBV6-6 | CASSRGLQERGYTF
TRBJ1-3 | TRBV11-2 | CASSLEGAAGNTIYF
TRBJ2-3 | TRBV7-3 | CASSTAAGGSTDTQYF
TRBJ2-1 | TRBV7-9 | CASSLLTRDNEQFF
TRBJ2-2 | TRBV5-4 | CASSLEGPVGELFF
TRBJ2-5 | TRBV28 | CASSFRETQYF
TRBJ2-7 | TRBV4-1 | CASSPRTAVYEQYF
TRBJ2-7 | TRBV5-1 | CASRVDSYEQYF
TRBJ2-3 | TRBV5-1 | CASSLYVKPATDTQYF
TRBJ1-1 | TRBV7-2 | CASSLVEGGPEAFF
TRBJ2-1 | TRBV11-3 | CASSPNRNEQFF
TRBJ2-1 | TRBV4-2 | CASSSTFSGSMGSEQFF
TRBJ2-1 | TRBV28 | CASSRTALTYNEQFF
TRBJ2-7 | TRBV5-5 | CASSSSRPHEQYF
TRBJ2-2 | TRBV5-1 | CASRGGPGELFF
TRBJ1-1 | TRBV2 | CASRYNQGKTEAFF
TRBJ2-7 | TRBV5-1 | CASSQDYEQYF
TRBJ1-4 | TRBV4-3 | CASSRTRGEANEKLFF
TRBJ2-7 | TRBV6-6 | CASTKLSGTPEQYF
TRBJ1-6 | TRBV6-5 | CASSYSQPIDNSPLHF
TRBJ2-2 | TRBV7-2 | CASSFSGATGELFF
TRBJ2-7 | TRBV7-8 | CASSPRGTGKGEQYF
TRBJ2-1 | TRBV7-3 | CASSLWGDYNEQFF
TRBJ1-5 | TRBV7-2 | CASSLQGYQPQHF
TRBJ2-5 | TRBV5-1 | CASSPGVVWQETQYF
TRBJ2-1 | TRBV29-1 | CSVLKGGSSYNEQFF
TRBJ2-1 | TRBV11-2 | CASSPTRDGAYNEQFF
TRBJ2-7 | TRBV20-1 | CSARTTYEQYF
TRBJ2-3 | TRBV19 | CASSIDEGNTQYF
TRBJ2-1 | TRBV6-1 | CASLSARIYNEQFF
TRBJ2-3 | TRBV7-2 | CASSLVAGGAGLFTDTQYF